This TCR beta chain was identified in a study of shared clonotypes between healthy human individuals (dated by TCRdb to 2020 to 2022). Looking at the study overall: A couple of women and a few men aged 18 to 49 years were included in the cohort. Per donor, three plates each were used for CD4 naive and CD4 memory, two for CD8 naive, and one for CD8 memory. Blood TCR repertoires of 5 or 6 healthy adults were deeply sequenced to estimate repertoire size and the extent of clonotype sharing between individuals. To increase sequencing depth and limit assay-specific biases, TCR repertoire library preparation and sequencing were carried out by different laboratories using diverse techniques. Each donor's leukapheresis produced roughly between roughly 0.9 and 8.9 billion PBMCs.

Details on this clone: The specificity of this receptor is unknown. No much larger clonotype is one base removed from it; base qualities were not supplied.

The CDR3 covers 14 residues, taking in both the cysteine and the phenylalanine. Only the CDR3 DNA stays, 42 bases, in frame from base 1. Relative to germline, V is 4 bases shorter and J is 0 bases shorter, with 10 bases between their ends. CDR1 and CDR2 are drawn from the germline V gene: SGHAT, FQNNGV. Using the deep immunoSEQ assay, multiplex PCR amplified TCR CDR3 regions from genomic DNA. Extracted genomic DNA from each cell subset was distributed evenly across all wells of several immunoSEQ 96-well plates, and each plate was treated as a replicate. Each replicate PCR for sorted subsets received around 200 ng genomic DNA, equal to tens of thousands of T cell genomes. The purified libraries were quantified using a Qubit 3.0 fluorometer, sized with a Bioanalyzer 2100, and then quantified again using the KAPA Library Quantification kit. Every immunoSEQ 96-well plate was sequenced on a dedicated single-read 150-cycle Illumina NextSeq 550 flow cell. The original methods were these. Because the immunoSEQ output held only junctional sequences and lacked quality scores, the filtering could not match the filtering applied to full-length reads. Sequences were annotated with PyIR, a Python wrapper for IgBLAST v1.9, and V/J genes and CDR3 were assigned using IMGT germline references. Any read was removed if the V/J assignment was weak (E-value above 1e-6), the CDR3 was missing, or the read contained stop codons, out-of-frame junctions, or ambiguous translated residues. A V3J clonotype was defined by an identical inferred V gene, J gene, and CDR3 amino acid sequence. Percentage overlap between repertoires was calculated by dividing the number of shared unique clonotypes by the size of the smaller repertoire. Three approaches were used to assess repertoire richness: RTK rarefaction, the Chao1 estimator, and Recon v2.1 estimates of unobserved clonotypes. For all TCRbeta clonotypes obtained by the gDNA method from a handful of donors, generation probabilities were computed with OLGA. TCRdb obtained this table from immuneACCESS and retained in-frame rearrangements with V and J assigned. These tables miss some clones; where compared with another copy, unresolved V genes account for less than half of the shortfall, and the remainder is unexplained. Clone size and V and J calls were adopted from that table, with D and trimming inferred from the DNA. Within this sample are 1.6 million or so clones, with approximately 98.5% of them counted one time only. Under 0.45% of the sample is held by the ten biggest clonotypes.

Donors were healthy HIV-negative adults with no recently reported acute infections or vaccinations. Only Caucasian adults living in Nashville, Tennessee, USA were represented among the donors. CD4+ T cells were enriched by magnetic negative selection, after which naive cells were positively selected on CD45RA and the negative fraction was taken as the memory subset. Blood was obtained by leukapheresis, after which PBMCs were separated by Ficoll-Histopaque density gradient centrifugation and cryopreserved in liquid nitrogen vapor phase. Purity and quantity of every magnetically sorted T cell population were checked by analytical flow cytometry. From each sorted fraction, genomic DNA was isolated and quantified by UV absorbance on a Nanodrop 2000c. Study-level results and caveats: Sampling was restricted to blood, and TCR repertoires in tissues likely differ from the TCR repertoires found in blood. Pairwise subsampling indicated that sequencing depth was expected to affect the degree of clonotype sharing among donors. Naive subsets generally had larger estimated clonotype richness than memory subsets did. Compared with non-shared clonotypes, clonotypes shared by all four sorted-subset donors had higher generation probabilities. Roughly 5% of naive CD4, around 3.6% of naive CD8, roughly 2.4% of memory CD4, and about 0.4% of memory CD8 clonotypes were shared across several donors. The small number of donors limited the genetic and exposure-history diversity represented. Even with the large sequencing depth, rarefaction of the sorted-subset datasets indicated that sequencing was incomplete.

The TCR originated in a man aged 30 to 45 in good health. Recombination joined TRBV11-2 with TRBJ2-7, with no confidently assigned D gene. Material: naive CD4+ T cells sorted from blood. The cell subset or site label for this specimen denotes: CD45RA+ positively selected. The CDR3 is CASSSLASSYEQYF. The nucleotides read TGTGCCAGCAGCTCCCTTGCGAGCTCCTACGAGCAGTACTTC.